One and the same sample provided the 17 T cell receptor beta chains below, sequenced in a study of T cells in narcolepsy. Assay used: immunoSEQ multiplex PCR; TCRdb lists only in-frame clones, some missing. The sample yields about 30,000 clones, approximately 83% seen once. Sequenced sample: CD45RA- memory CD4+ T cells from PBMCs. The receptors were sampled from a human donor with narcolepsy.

The CDR3 here is CASSYMRGSNGYTF. The CDR3, as DNA: TGTGCCAGCAGTTACATGCGGGGTAGTAATGGCTACACCTTC. J is TRBJ1-2 and V is TRBV6-5, with D unclear. V lost 2 bases and J 6 bases, leaving 13 bases between the germline ends. The germline gives CDR1 MNHEY, CDR2 SVGAGI. The CDR3 length is 14 residues.

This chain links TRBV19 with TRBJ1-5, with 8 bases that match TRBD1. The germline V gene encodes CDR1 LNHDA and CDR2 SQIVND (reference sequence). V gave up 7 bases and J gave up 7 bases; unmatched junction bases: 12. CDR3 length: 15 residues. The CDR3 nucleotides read TGTGCCAGTACCTCGGAACAGGGGGGTGTCCAGCCCCAGCATTTT. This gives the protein CASTSEQGGVQPQHF.

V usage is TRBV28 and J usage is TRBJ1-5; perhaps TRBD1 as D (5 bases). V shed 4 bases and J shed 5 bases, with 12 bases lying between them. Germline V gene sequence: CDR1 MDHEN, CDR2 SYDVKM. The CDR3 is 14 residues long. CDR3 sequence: CASSYPTGYQPQHF. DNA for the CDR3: TGTGCCAGCAGTTATCCTACAGGCTATCAGCCCCAGCATTTT.

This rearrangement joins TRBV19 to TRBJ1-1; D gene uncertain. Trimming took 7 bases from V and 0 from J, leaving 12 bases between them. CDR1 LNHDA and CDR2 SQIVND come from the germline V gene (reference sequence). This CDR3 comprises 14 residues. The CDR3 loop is CASTRLPMNTEAFF. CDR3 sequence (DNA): TGTGCCAGTACTCGACTTCCCATGAACACTGAAGCTTTCTTT.

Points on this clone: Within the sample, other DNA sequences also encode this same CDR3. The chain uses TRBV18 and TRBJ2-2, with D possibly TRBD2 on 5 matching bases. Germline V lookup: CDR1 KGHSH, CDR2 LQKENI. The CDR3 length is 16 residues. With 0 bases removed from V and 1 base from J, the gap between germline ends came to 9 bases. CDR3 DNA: TGTGCCAGCTCACCACCTAAAGGGAGGAACACCGGGGAGCTGTTTTTT. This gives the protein CASSPPKGRNTGELFF.

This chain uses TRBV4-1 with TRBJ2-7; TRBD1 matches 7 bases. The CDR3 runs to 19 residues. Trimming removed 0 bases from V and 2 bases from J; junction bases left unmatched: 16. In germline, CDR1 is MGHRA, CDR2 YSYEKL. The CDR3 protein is CASSQDAGTVILGTYEQYF. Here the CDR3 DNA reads TGCGCCAGCAGCCAAGACGCCGGGACAGTAATTTTGGGGACCTACGAGCAGTACTTC.

DNA of the CDR3: TGTGCCAGCAGCCCCCGGGACAGGGAGTATGGCTACACCTTC. This codes for CASSPRDREYGYTF. This rearrangement joins TRBV5-8 to TRBJ1-2; TRBD1 agrees at 9 bases. V lost 4 bases, J lost 5 bases, and 6 bases stayed unmatched. Germline V lookup: CDR1 SGHTS, CDR2 YDEGEE. The CDR3 spans 14 residues. Supplemented by reference TRBV5-8 and TRBJ1-2, the full variable domain reads EAGVTQSPTHLIKTRGQQATLRCSPISGHTSVYWYQQALGLGLQFLLWYDEGEERNRGNFPPRFSGRQFPNYSSELNVNALELEDSALYLCASSPRDREYGYTFGSGTRLTVV.

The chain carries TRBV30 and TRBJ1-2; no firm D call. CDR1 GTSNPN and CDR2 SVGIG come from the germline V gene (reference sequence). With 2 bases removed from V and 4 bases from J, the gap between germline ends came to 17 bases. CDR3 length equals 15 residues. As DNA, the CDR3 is TGTGCCTGGAGTCCCGGGCCGACAAGGATCTATGGCTACACCTTC. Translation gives CAWSPGPTRIYGYTF.

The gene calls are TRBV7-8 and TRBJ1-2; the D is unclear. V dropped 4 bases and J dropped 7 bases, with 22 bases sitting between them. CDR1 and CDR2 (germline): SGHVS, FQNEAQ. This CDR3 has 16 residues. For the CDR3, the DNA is TGTGCCAGCAGCTCCTCCGGGGAACGGGGAATGGGTGGCTACACCTTC. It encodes CASSSSGERGMGGYTF.

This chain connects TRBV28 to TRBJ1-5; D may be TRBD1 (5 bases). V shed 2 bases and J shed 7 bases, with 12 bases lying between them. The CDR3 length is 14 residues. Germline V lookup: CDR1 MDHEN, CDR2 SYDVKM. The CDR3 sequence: CASSLRQGGQPQHF. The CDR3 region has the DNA TGTGCCAGCAGTTTAAGGCAGGGTGGGCAGCCCCAGCATTTT.

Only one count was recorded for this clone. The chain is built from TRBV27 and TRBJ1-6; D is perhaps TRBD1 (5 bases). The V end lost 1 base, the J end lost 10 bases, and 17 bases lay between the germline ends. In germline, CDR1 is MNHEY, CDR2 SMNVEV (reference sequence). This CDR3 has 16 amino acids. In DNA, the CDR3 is TGTGCCAGCAGTTTATTGTCGGGGGGGATAGGCTCACCCCTCCACTTT. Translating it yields CASSLLSGGIGSPLHF.

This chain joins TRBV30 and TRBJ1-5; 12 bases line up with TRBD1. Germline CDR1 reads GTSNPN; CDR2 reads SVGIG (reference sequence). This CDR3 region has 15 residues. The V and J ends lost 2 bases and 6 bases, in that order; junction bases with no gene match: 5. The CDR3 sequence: CAWSYGTGGVQPQHF. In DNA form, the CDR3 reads TGTGCCTGGAGTTATGGGACAGGGGGCGTTCAGCCCCAGCATTTT.

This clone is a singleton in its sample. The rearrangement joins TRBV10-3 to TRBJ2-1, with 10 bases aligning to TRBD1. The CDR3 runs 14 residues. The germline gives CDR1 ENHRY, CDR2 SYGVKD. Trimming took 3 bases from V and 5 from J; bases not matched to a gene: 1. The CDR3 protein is CAISDGTGDNEQFF. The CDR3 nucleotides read TGTGCCATCAGTGATGGGACAGGGGACAATGAGCAGTTCTTC.

For the CDR3, the DNA is TGTGCCAGCAGCGTAGGTTCCAGCTCCTACGAGCAGTACTTC. Protein sequence: CASSVGSSSYEQYF. The chain uses TRBV9 and TRBJ2-7; no clear D. Trimming removed 0 bases from V and 0 bases from J, with 7 bases in between. Germline loops: CDR1 SGDLS, CDR2 YYNGEE. The CDR3 sequence is 14 residues long.

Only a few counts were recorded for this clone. In DNA form, the CDR3 reads TGCGCCAGCAGCCAAGACGTGGGTCCTACAGATACGCAGTATTTT. It is translated as CASSQDVGPTDTQYF. This rearrangement joins TRBV4-3 to TRBJ2-3; D not resolved. The CDR3 sequence is 15 residues long. Germline values: CDR1 LGHNA, CDR2 YSLEER. Deletions cut 0 bases from V and 3 bases from J, with 10 bases between.

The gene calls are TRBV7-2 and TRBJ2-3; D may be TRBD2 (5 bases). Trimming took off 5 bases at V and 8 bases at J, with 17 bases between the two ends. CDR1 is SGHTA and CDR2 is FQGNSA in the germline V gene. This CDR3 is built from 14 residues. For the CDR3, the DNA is TGTGCCAGCAGCGGAAGGAGGCAGAGTGCTACGCAGTATTTT. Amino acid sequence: CASSGRRQSATQYF.

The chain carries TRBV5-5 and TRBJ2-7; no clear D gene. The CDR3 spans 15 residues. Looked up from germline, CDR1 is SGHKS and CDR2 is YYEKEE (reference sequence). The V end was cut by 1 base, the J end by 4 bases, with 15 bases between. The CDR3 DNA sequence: TGTGCCAGCAGCTTGAGTGCCGAGGCCCTTTACGAGCAGTACTTC. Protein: CASSLSAEALYEQYF.